Below, one T cell receptor (beta chain) is given with its context. Its antigen is currently not known. The sample holds no much larger clone one base away, and base qualities are not on file. What the time point label conveys for this sample: pretreatment tumor sample. A cohort of more than 25 patients with locally advanced or metastatic urothelial carcinoma, treated at Memorial Sloan Kettering on a trial protocol, was included. All tumor tissue used for sequencing was obtained before atezolizumab dosing. The Qiagen DNeasy Blood extraction kit was used to purify genomic DNA from total PBMCs and tumor samples. CDR1 and CDR2 were assigned from the germline V gene as MDHEN and SYDVKM. The germline ends are 16 bases apart after V is trimmed by 9 bases and J by 2 bases. Including the terminal cysteine and phenylalanine, the CDR3 comprises 14 residues. Only the CDR3 portion is preserved as DNA: 42 bases, with reading frame beginning at the first base.

Synthetic TCR analog templates were spiked into each PCR to estimate absolute template abundance from read counts. In FFPE tumors, housekeeping genes were amplified and quantified as a way to estimate usable DNA and compute T cell fraction. Using the immunoSEQ assay, TCRbeta CDR3 regions were amplified from genomic DNA with bias-controlled V and J gene primers. Sequencing of rearranged TCRbeta segments was done at approximately 20X coverage. In the authors' own workflow: Sequencing errors were corrected by clustering, and CDR3s were annotated against IMGT so that V, D and J genes could be assigned. Downstream analyses used only productive TCRbeta rearrangements and left out out-of-frame or stop-codon sequences. To compute clonality, Shannon entropy was normalized by the log of the number of unique productive sequences and then subtracted from one. Fisher's exact test with Benjamini-Hochberg correction, at a threshold of adjusted p below 0.01, was used to find clones that differed between time points or between blood and tumor. Here the immuneACCESS table is served through TCRdb, limited to in-frame sequences with V and J called. Missing clones are a known gap in these copies; in checked studies unresolved V genes cover under half, and the rest lacks a known reason. For V, J and clone size, that table is used; D and trimming come from the DNA. Recorded for this sample are 35,000 to 45,000 clones; more than 35% of them occurred a single time. About 9.8% of the sample is taken by the ten largest.

The data stem from a study of PD-L1 blockade in urothelial cancer (dated by TCRdb to 2015 to 2018). Background on the whole study: Therapy was started at some point between 2012 and 2014 for all patients, and atezolizumab 1,200 mg was administered intravenously every 3 weeks. The study was an exploratory multi-omic analysis of somatic, immune and clinical correlates of response to PD-L1 blockade with atezolizumab in urothelial cancer. Around 30 patients had pretreatment blood TCR-seq, around 25 had at least one posttreatment blood collection, and around 25 had tumor TCR-seq. An ECOG performance status of 0 or 1 was recorded for the patients, and 0 to 3 prior chemotherapy regimens had been received by the patients. Progression-free survival longer than 6 months counted as durable clinical benefit, and TCR features were additionally tested against both progression-free and overall survival. In the same patients who had TCR sequencing, pretreatment tumors also underwent whole exome sequencing and RNA sequencing. Tumors from two patients failed quality control and three patients lacked available tumor, so five were excluded from tumor TCR analyses. Nine patients achieved durable clinical benefit and around 19 did not. Pretreatment tumor samples, along with matched peripheral blood collected serially before and after atezolizumab treatment, underwent TCR sequencing. About 90% of the 29 patients were identified as males with urothelial cancer of bladder origin, and a prior smoking history was reported by 18 of 29 patients. Tumor samples yielded a median of 1,402 T cells and 900 to 1,200 unique TCRs, with median clonality around 0.096 and T cell proportion around 0.097. On the study overall, not on this receptor specifically: A higher proportion of tumor-infiltrating T lymphocytes was found in patients with durable benefit (n ≈ 23, Mann-Whitney p = 0.047). Patients with durable benefit showed greater expansion of tumor-associated TCR clones in peripheral blood 3 weeks after starting treatment (n of about 22, p = 0.022). The tumor samples were FFPE, were not collected immediately before treatment, and were limited to one sample per patient, so heterogeneity may have been missed. Because the sample size was small (n ≈ 28) and many of the analyses were exploratory, the results are meant to be hypothesis-generating.

This sequence was found in a man in his 60s with urothelial cancer. The chain was built from TRBV28 and TRBJ1-1, with the D segment identity uncertain. Sequencing was performed on tumor tissue, taken before atezolizumab (anti-PD-L1) treatment. Here is the DNA: TGTGCCAGTACGGATATAAGACGAAACACTGAAGCTTTCTTT. Its translation reads: CASTDIRRNTEAFF. Where the CDR3 stops, the reference TRBV28 and TRBJ1-1 genes take over; the full variable domain is DVKVTQSSRYLVKRTGEKVFLECVQDMDHENMFWYRQDPGLGLRLIYFSYDVKMKEKGDIPEGYSVSREKKERFSLILESASTNQTSMYLCASTDIRRNTEAFFGQGTRLTVV.